The 8 T cell receptor beta chains below come from one sample, sequenced in a study of beta chain features in type 1 diabetes. No antigen has been identified for these receptors. Study-wide results and caveats: Shorter TCRB CDR3s, moderately but significantly so, marked every one of the four CD4+ subsets in Type 1 diabetes patients.

Investigators reverse transcribed all isolated RNA, so they sequenced expressed TCRB transcripts. Here immunoSEQ multiplex PCR was the method, and the copy in TCRdb shows in-frame clones only, minus some. The sample includes under 300,000 clones, about a fifth of them seen just once. Sequenced sample: naive CD4+ T cells from blood. The receptor source for this set is a woman in her thirties or forties with type 1 diabetes.

The V call is TRBV7-9, the J call TRBJ2-7, with 8 bases that match TRBD1. The CDR3 runs to 14 residues. Germline V gene sequence: CDR1 SEHNR, CDR2 FQNEAQ (reference sequence). The junction had 6 bases not matched to a gene; V was cut back by 3 bases and J by 5 bases. CDR3 bases: TGTGCCAGCAGCTTGGGCAGGGGGCCGGACGAGCAGTACTTC. Translating gives CASSLGRGPDEQYF. The whole variable domain, remainder taken from reference TRBV7-9 and TRBJ2-7, is DTGVSQNPRHKITKRGQNVTFRCDPISEHNRLYWYRQTLGQGPEFLTYFQNEAQLEKSRLLSDRFSAERPKGSFSTLEIQRTEQGDSAMYLCASSLGRGPDEQYFGPGTRLTVT.

The table lists this clone with a few counts. The DNA of the CDR3 is TGCGCCAGCAGCGAGGGCCAGTTCTCTAATGAAAAACTGTTTTTT. Its translation is CASSEGQFSNEKLFF. The gene calls are TRBV4-3 and TRBJ1-4; D ambiguous. CDR3 length: 15 amino acids. The germline V gene has CDR1 LGHNA and CDR2 YSLEER. Trimming took off 5 bases at V and 3 bases at J, with 13 bases between the two ends.

J is TRBJ1-4 and V is TRBV9; 9 bases are a match to TRBD1. V was clipped by 4 bases and J by 7 bases; unmatched bases: 5. The CDR3 has 14 residues. From germline, CDR1 is SGDLS and CDR2 YYNGEE. Here the CDR3 reads CASSMGQGLEKLFF. CDR3 sequence (DNA): TGTGCCAGCAGCATGGGACAGGGCCTTGAAAAACTGTTTTTT.

The J gene is TRBJ2-1, the V gene TRBV7-2; 7 bases line up with TRBD2. The CDR3 loop spans 16 amino acids. With 6 bases clipped from V and 0 bases from J, the junction kept 8 bases outside the gene matches. Germline CDR1 SGHTA, CDR2 FQGNSA. This chain's CDR3 is CASRKVAGRSYNEQFF. In DNA form, the CDR3 reads TGTGCCAGCAGGAAGGTAGCGGGTCGCTCCTACAATGAGCAGTTCTTC.

V and J are TRBV11-2 and TRBJ1-2; D gene uncertain. Trimming removed 5 bases at V and 4 bases at J, with 14 bases between. CDR3 length: 14 residues. CDR1 is SGHAT, CDR2 FQNNGV, per germline. The CDR3 sequence is CASSPLGGPYGYTF. CDR3 nucleotides: TGTGCCAGCAGCCCGCTAGGAGGGCCCTATGGCTACACCTTC.

The V call is TRBV4-3, the J call TRBJ2-1; weak D call: TRBD2 (6 bases). The CDR3 is made up of 15 amino acids. Germline CDR1 reads LGHNA; CDR2 reads YSLEER. V was shortened by 3 bases and J by 8 bases, with 17 bases between the two germline ends. Here the CDR3 reads CASSQLPGLTDEQFF. The DNA of the CDR3 is TGCGCCAGCAGCCAGCTACCGGGACTCACGGATGAGCAGTTCTTC.

This clone was seen only a few times. The chain joins TRBV28 to TRBJ1-5; 9 positions match TRBD1. Germline CDR1 MDHEN, CDR2 SYDVKM. Trimming took 7 bases from V and 3 from J; bases not matched to a gene: 16. The CDR3 is made up of 18 amino acids. CDR3 region: CASNPISLQGAVNQPQHF. CDR3 nucleotide sequence: TGTGCCAGCAACCCGATCTCCCTACAGGGGGCGGTCAATCAGCCCCAGCATTTT.

Only a few counts were recorded for this clone. The chain employs TRBV29-1 and TRBJ1-1, with 10 positions matching TRBD1. The germline V gene encodes CDR1 SQVTM and CDR2 ANQGSEA. With V trimmed by 4 bases and J by 1 base, 9 bases remained unmatched. This CDR3 region has 16 residues. This CDR3 reads CSVGTGGTKRNTEAFF. The DNA of the CDR3 is TGCAGCGTTGGGACAGGGGGGACGAAGAGGAACACTGAAGCTTTCTTT.